These T cell receptor beta chains were read from a single sample in a study of shared clonotypes between healthy human individuals. Data came from immunoSEQ multiplex PCR; TCRdb stores just in-frame clones and leaves some out. The table records under 1,100,000 clones, more than 65% of them present only once. Sequenced: memory CD4+ T cells sorted from blood. These receptors came from a man younger than 35 in good health. Each CDR3 is given with its conserved first and last residue. Fields, in order: clone size, D gene, J gene, V gene, CDR3 protein, CDR3 DNA. A D gene is named only where the DNA matches it firmly. Expanded clones are given a class, and other clones once, few, many or no size at all.

clone size: few; D gene: -; J gene: TRBJ1-5; V gene: TRBV7-9; CDR3 protein: CASSAGPGGGQPQHF; CDR3 DNA: TGTGCCAGCAGTGCCGGACCGGGAGGAGGTCAGCCCCAGCATTTT
clone size: -; D gene: -; J gene: TRBJ1-2; V gene: TRBV25-1; CDR3 protein: CASQNLYGYTF; CDR3 DNA: TGTGCCTCCCAGAACCTCTATGGCTACACCTTC
clone size: -; D gene: TRBD2; J gene: TRBJ2-1; V gene: TRBV20-1; CDR3 protein: CSAAGVNEQFF; CDR3 DNA: TGCAGTGCTGCGGGGGTCAATGAGCAGTTCTTC
clone size: -; D gene: -; J gene: TRBJ1-5; V gene: TRBV2; CDR3 protein: CASSGDAGGNQPQHF; CDR3 DNA: TGTGCCAGCAGTGGGGACGCGGGGGGCAATCAGCCCCAGCATTTT
clone size: -; D gene: -; J gene: TRBJ2-7; V gene: TRBV7-9; CDR3 protein: CASSPGQGSSYEQYF; CDR3 DNA: TGTGCCAGCAGCCCCGGGCAGGGAAGCTCCTACGAGCAGTACTTC
clone size: -; D gene: -; J gene: TRBJ2-7; V gene: TRBV7-8; CDR3 protein: CASSLDQRAPYEQYF; CDR3 DNA: TGTGCCAGCAGCTTAGACCAGCGGGCCCCCTACGAGCAGTACTTC
clone size: -; D gene: TRBD1; J gene: TRBJ2-7; V gene: TRBV5-4; CDR3 protein: CASSPGQGFEQYF; CDR3 DNA: TGTGCCAGCAGCCCGGGACAGGGGTTCGAGCAGTACTTC
clone size: -; D gene: TRBD2; J gene: TRBJ2-3; V gene: TRBV13; CDR3 protein: CASSFSSGGDTQYF; CDR3 DNA: TGTGCCAGCAGCTTTTCCAGCGGGGGGGATACGCAGTATTTT
clone size: once; D gene: TRBD1; J gene: TRBJ1-2; V gene: TRBV6-6; CDR3 protein: CASNRMTGSGYTF; CDR3 DNA: TGTGCCAGCAACAGGATGACAGGGAGCGGCTACACCTTC
clone size: -; D gene: TRBD2; J gene: TRBJ2-1; V gene: TRBV4-2; CDR3 protein: CASSQAGGQYNEQFF; CDR3 DNA: TGTGCCAGCAGCCAAGCGGGGGGGCAATACAATGAGCAGTTCTTC
clone size: many; D gene: TRBD1; J gene: TRBJ2-2; V gene: TRBV5-1; CDR3 protein: CASSIGTANTGELFF; CDR3 DNA: TGCGCCAGCAGCATCGGGACAGCGAACACCGGGGAGCTGTTTTTT
clone size: -; D gene: TRBD1; J gene: TRBJ2-3; V gene: TRBV7-2; CDR3 protein: CASSAEGQRSTDTQYF; CDR3 DNA: TGTGCCAGCAGCGCCGAGGGACAGAGAAGCACAGATACGCAGTATTTT
clone size: -; D gene: -; J gene: TRBJ2-7; V gene: TRBV2; CDR3 protein: CASSVREQYF; CDR3 DNA: TGTGCCAGCAGTGTACGGGAGCAGTACTTC
clone size: -; D gene: TRBD1; J gene: TRBJ1-6; V gene: TRBV28; CDR3 protein: CASSTRTGGSSPLHF; CDR3 DNA: TGTGCCAGCAGTACTCGAACAGGGGGAAGCTCACCCCTCCACTTT
clone size: -; D gene: -; J gene: TRBJ1-3; V gene: TRBV11-2; CDR3 protein: CASSLRWPAAGNTIYF; CDR3 DNA: TGTGCCAGCAGCCTACGATGGCCAGCCGCTGGAAACACCATATATTTT
clone size: -; D gene: TRBD2; J gene: TRBJ2-3; V gene: TRBV6-4; CDR3 protein: CASAGGTGDTQYF; CDR3 DNA: TGTGCCAGCGCCGGGGGGACGGGAGATACGCAGTATTTT
clone size: -; D gene: -; J gene: TRBJ2-1; V gene: TRBV5-1; CDR3 protein: CASSLGGSGYNEQFF; CDR3 DNA: TGCGCCAGCAGCTTAGGAGGTAGCGGCTACAATGAGCAGTTCTTC
clone size: few; D gene: TRBD1; J gene: TRBJ2-7; V gene: TRBV30; CDR3 protein: CAWSKITPGQGYFYEQYF; CDR3 DNA: TGTGCCTGGAGCAAGATTACTCCGGGACAGGGTTATTTTTACGAGCAGTACTTC
clone size: few; D gene: -; J gene: TRBJ2-5; V gene: TRBV5-8; CDR3 protein: CASSSSRSAQYF; CDR3 DNA: TGTGCCAGCAGCTCCTCCCGTTCGGCCCAGTACTTC
clone size: -; D gene: -; J gene: TRBJ1-5; V gene: TRBV30; CDR3 protein: CAWSVSKVGGRGNQPQHF; CDR3 DNA: TGTGCCTGGAGTGTTTCTAAGGTAGGGGGGCGAGGTAATCAGCCCCAGCATTTT
clone size: -; D gene: TRBD2; J gene: TRBJ2-1; V gene: TRBV7-3; CDR3 protein: CASSFFPLSGANSYNEQFF; CDR3 DNA: TGTGCCAGCAGCTTCTTCCCCCTTAGCGGGGCTAACTCCTACAATGAGCAGTTCTTC
clone size: -; D gene: -; J gene: TRBJ2-1; V gene: TRBV10-3; CDR3 protein: CASTDGGSYNEQFF; CDR3 DNA: TGTGCCAGTACGGACGGAGGTTCCTACAATGAGCAGTTCTTC
clone size: -; D gene: TRBD1; J gene: TRBJ1-5; V gene: TRBV5-4; CDR3 protein: CASSFGQALNQPQHF; CDR3 DNA: TGTGCCAGCAGCTTCGGACAGGCCTTAAATCAGCCCCAGCATTTT
clone size: -; D gene: -; J gene: TRBJ2-3; V gene: TRBV19; CDR3 protein: CASSPPVRGVGGDTQYF; CDR3 DNA: TGTGCCAGTAGTCCCCCAGTCCGGGGTGTCGGCGGGGATACGCAGTATTTT
clone size: -; D gene: TRBD1; J gene: TRBJ1-2; V gene: TRBV15; CDR3 protein: CATSRDPGQGNGYTF; CDR3 DNA: TGTGCCACCAGCAGAGATCCGGGACAGGGTAATGGCTACACCTTC
clone size: -; D gene: TRBD2; J gene: TRBJ2-7; V gene: TRBV5-5; CDR3 protein: CASSRGSGGISYEQYF; CDR3 DNA: TGTGCCAGCAGCCGGGGTAGCGGGGGGATCTCCTACGAGCAGTACTTC
clone size: -; D gene: -; J gene: TRBJ2-7; V gene: TRBV5-1; CDR3 protein: CASSATASSYEQYF; CDR3 DNA: TGCGCCAGCAGCGCTACAGCCTCGTCCTACGAGCAGTACTTC
clone size: -; D gene: -; J gene: TRBJ2-2; V gene: TRBV7-9; CDR3 protein: CASSLVITANTGELFF; CDR3 DNA: TGTGCCAGCAGCTTAGTGATAACAGCGAACACCGGGGAGCTGTTTTTT
clone size: few; D gene: -; J gene: TRBJ2-7; V gene: TRBV5-1; CDR3 protein: CASSLAGGEQYF; CDR3 DNA: TGCGCCAGCAGCCTCGCCGGAGGCGAGCAGTACTTC